This T cell receptor beta chain was obtained from a study of blood T cell repertoires in COVID-19. This clone has just one count. CDR1 is GTSNPN and CDR2 is SVGIG in the germline V gene (reference sequence). The CDR3 length is 14 residues. V shed 2 bases and J shed 5 bases, with 12 bases lying between them. In the authors' methods: It was from reference gene primer amplification that nucleated cell counts were estimated. TCRdb keeps only in-frame clones here, not all; method: immunoSEQ multiplex PCR. V and J calls and clone size are those listed in that table; D and trimming were worked out from the DNA. The sample carries approximately 190,000 clones, over 80% recorded once.

The TCR originated in a woman aged 40-49 years with acute or convalescent COVID-19. The V gene is TRBV30, the J gene TRBJ1-4; D is uncertain. Specimen: peripheral blood. This CDR3 is CAWSKAGLNEKLFF. The CDR3 bases are TGTGCCTGGAGTAAGGCAGGACTCAATGAAAAACTGTTTTTT.